This T cell receptor beta chain was sequenced for a study of blood T cell repertoires in COVID-19. Study-level information: The origin of the acute and convalescent COVID-19 samples was the United States, Italy and Spain.

Per the study methods: Nucleated cell counts were estimated from reference gene primer amplification. The repertoire was sequenced with immunoSEQ multiplex PCR; TCRdb's copy has only in-frame clones and lacks some. V and J calls plus clone size are reproduced from that table; the DNA served to infer D and trimming. Of some 170,000 clones in the sample, approximately 84% were seen once. The trim removed 5 bases at V and 4 bases at J, leaving 10 bases unmatched. CDR3 length equals 17 residues. The V gene's germline CDR1 is SEHNR and CDR2 FQNEAQ (reference sequence). Participants spanned ages about 18 to 90 years and resided in 20 to 30 US areas.

The source of this sequence is a human donor with acute COVID-19. The donor label of this sample is uncertain. The sequenced material came from PBMCs or T cells enriched from blood (not recorded which). The rearrangement uses TRBV7-9 and TRBJ2-1, with TRBD2 matching 11 bases. The CDR3 nucleotides are TGTGCCAGCAGCCCCCGCGTGGGACTAGCGGTTTACAATGAGCAGTTCTTC. It translates to CASSPRVGLAVYNEQFF.